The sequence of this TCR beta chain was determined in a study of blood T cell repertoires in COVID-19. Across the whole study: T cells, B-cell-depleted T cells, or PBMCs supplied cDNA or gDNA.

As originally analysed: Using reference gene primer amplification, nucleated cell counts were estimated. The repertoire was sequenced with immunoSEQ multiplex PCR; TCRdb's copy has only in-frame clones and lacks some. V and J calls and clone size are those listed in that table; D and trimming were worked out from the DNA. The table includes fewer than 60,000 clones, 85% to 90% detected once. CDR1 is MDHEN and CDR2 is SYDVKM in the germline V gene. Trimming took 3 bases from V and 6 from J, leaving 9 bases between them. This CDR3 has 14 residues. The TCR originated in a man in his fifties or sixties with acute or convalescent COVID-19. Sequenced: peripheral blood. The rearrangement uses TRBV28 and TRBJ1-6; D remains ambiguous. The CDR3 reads CASSLAQVNSPLHF. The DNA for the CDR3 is TGTGCCAGCAGTTTGGCTCAGGTTAATTCACCCCTCCACTTT.